This T cell receptor beta chain was recovered during a study of shared clonotypes between healthy human individuals. Study findings and constraints: Clonotypes that were shared across a handful of donors made up around 5% of naive CD4 clonotypes.

This clone was detected only once. What it binds is unknown. The repertoire was sequenced with immunoSEQ multiplex PCR; TCRdb's copy has only in-frame clones and lacks some. The table shows approximately 2,000,000 clones, with just under 95% occurring only once. Germline values: CDR1 SGHRS, CDR2 YFSETQ. The CDR3 extends over 14 amino acids. V dropped 4 bases and J dropped 4; count of bases not matched to a gene: 5. V and J are TRBV5-1 and TRBJ2-5; 9 bases fit TRBD2. The TCR was taken from a man aged 18 to 35 in good health. Some clones in this sample may be carry-over from other donors' samples. The specimen was naive CD4+ T cells from PBMCs. Subset specified: CD45RA+ positively selected. CDR3 region: CASSVAGVGETQYF. In nucleotides, the CDR3 is TGCGCCAGCAGCGTAGCGGGAGTTGGAGAGACCCAGTACTTC.